This TCR beta chain was documented in a study of blood T cell repertoires in COVID-19. Across the study: Samples representing acute and convalescent COVID-19 were sourced from the United States, Italy and Spain. From T cells, B-cell-depleted T cells, or PBMCs came the material, which was cDNA or gDNA.

As to this clone: A junction boundary mismatches the germline segment, possibly from a read error.

The CDR3 runs to 16 residues. Germline loops: CDR1 SGDLS, CDR2 YYNGEE. Authors' processing steps: Amplifying reference gene primers gave estimates of nucleated cell counts. The table came from immunoSEQ multiplex PCR; TCRdb's copy has only in-frame clones and leaves some out. Clone size and the V and J calls come from that table; the DNA yielded D and trimming. The sample yields approximately 300,000 clones, over 75% seen once. This TCR came from a woman aged 30 to 39 with COVID-19, enrolled during active disease. Sequencing was carried out using peripheral blood. V is TRBV9 and J is TRBJ1-6; D possibly corresponds to TRBD1 (6 bases). The CDR3 region has the DNA TGTGCCAGCAGCGCATCCGGACAGAACTATTATTCACCCCTCCACTTT. The encoded protein is CASSASGQNYYSPLHF. Variable domain in full (rest from reference TRBV9 and TRBJ1-6): DSGVTQTPKHLITATGQRVTLRCSPRSGDLSVYWYQQSLDQGLQFLIQYYNGEERAKGNILERFSAQQFPDLHSELNLSSLELGDSALYFCASSASGQNYYSPLHFGNGTRLTVT.